Presented here are 29 T cell receptor beta chains from one specimen sequenced in a study of blood T cells in healthy people across ages. A J-beta primer mix and a sample-barcoded 5' primer were used in a second PCR of about 7 to 12 cycles. TCRdb re-derived calls from the 5' RACE reads in MiXCR, one entry per CDR3 protein. This sample has about 1.6 million distinct CDR3 sequences, with about 32% found just once. The sequenced sample was blood. The origin of the receptors is a woman in her twenties or thirties in good health.

The J gene is TRBJ1-1, the V gene TRBV20-1; 11 bases align to TRBD1. The germline V gene has CDR1 DFQATT and CDR2 SNEGSKA (reference sequence). The CDR3 is 12 residues long. The ends lost 6 bases at V and 11 bases at J; junction bases unmatched: 8. For the CDR3, the DNA is TGCAGTGCCCCCCGGACAGGGGGCTTTGCTTTCTTT. Translation: CSAPRTGGFAFF.

The chain carries TRBV14 and TRBJ1-1; 9 nucleotides align to TRBD1. The V gene end was trimmed by 0 bases and the J gene end by 8 bases; junction bases not matched to a gene: 7. CDR1 is SGHDN, CDR2 FVKESK, per germline. This CDR3 comprises 15 residues. This chain's CDR3 is CASSQDHRGRTEAFF. DNA of the CDR3: TGTGCCAGCAGCCAAGACCACAGGGGGCGGACCGAAGCTTTCTTT.

This sequence joins TRBV4-1 and TRBJ2-5; TRBD2 agrees at 8 bases. From germline, CDR1 is MGHRA and CDR2 YSYEKL. With V trimmed by 3 bases and J by 5 bases, 8 bases remained unmatched. The CDR3 sequence is 15 residues long. This CDR3 reads CASSQVTSGGETQYF. The CDR3 nucleotides read TGCGCCAGCAGCCAGGTAACTAGCGGAGGCGAGACCCAGTACTTC.

This clonotype was observed a handful of times. The J gene is TRBJ2-1, the V gene TRBV9; unclear D gene. The CDR3 consists of 15 residues. CDR1 and CDR2 (germline): SGDLS, YYNGEE. Trimming left V 2 bases short and J 1 base short, with 10 bases between. CDR3 loop: CASSVNPISYNEQFF. Here the CDR3 DNA reads TGTGCCAGCAGCGTTAATCCAATATCCTACAATGAGCAGTTCTTC.

The chain joins TRBV7-2 to TRBJ2-5; D perhaps matches TRBD1 (6 bases). The germline V gene encodes CDR1 SGHTA and CDR2 FQGNSA. The V and J ends lost 1 base and 5 bases respectively, with 14 bases between them. The CDR3 covers 15 residues. The CDR3 sequence: CASSLEGHRGETQYF. DNA for the CDR3: TGTGCCAGCAGCTTAGAGGGACACCGTGGGGAGACCCAGTACTTC.

The V gene is TRBV20-1, the J gene TRBJ2-1, with D perhaps matching TRBD2 (6 bases). The ends were cut back, 1 base at V and 4 bases at J, with 20 bases in the middle. Germline CDR1 and CDR2: DFQATT and SNEGSKA (reference sequence). The length of the CDR3 is 17 residues. In nucleotides, the CDR3 is TGCAGTGCTAGAGCGTTAACCCCCCCCAGCGGGTACAATGAGCAGTTCTTC. Protein sequence: CSARALTPPSGYNEQFF.

CDR3 bases: TGTGCCAGCAGTGGACAGGAAGGGCCTGAAGCTTTCTTT. Amino acid sequence: CASSGQEGPEAFF. This chain connects TRBV27 to TRBJ1-1, with 7 bases fitting TRBD1. After removal of 5 bases from V and 6 bases from J, the junction contained 6 bases not matched to a gene. From germline, CDR1 is MNHEY and CDR2 SMNVEV (reference sequence). The CDR3 is 13 amino acids.

This clonotype was seen a handful of times. The chain recombines TRBV2 with TRBJ2-7; possible D gene TRBD2, 5 bases. The J call is uncertain, as TRBJ2-5 better fits the DNA end. The CDR3 has 14 residues. Germline-derived CDR1 and CDR2 are SNHLY and FYNNEI. The CDR3 region is CASSDGQPGETQYF. The CDR3 DNA sequence: TGTGCCAGCAGTGATGGGCAGCCGGGGGAGACCCAGTACTTC.

The chain couples TRBV12-3 or TRBV12-4 to TRBJ1-4; a possible D gene is TRBD1 (6 bases). The V gene lost 2 bases and the J gene lost 6 bases, with 10 bases spanning the gap. This CDR3 has 14 residues. CDR3 sequence (DNA): TGTGCCAGCAGTTTATCAGGGGAGGATGAAAAACTGTTTTTT. Its protein is CASSLSGEDEKLFF.

A few counts support this clonotype. V gene TRBV5-6 combines with J gene TRBJ2-5; TRBD1 aligns across 7 bases. CDR1 SGHDT and CDR2 YYEEEE come from the germline V gene. The J segment lost 2 bases and the V segment lost 4 bases, leaving 5 bases of the junction unmatched. The CDR3 sequence is 14 residues long. CDR3 DNA: TGTGCCAGCAGCGCTGTGGGACAGCAAGAGACCCAGTACTTC. Translation: CASSAVGQQETQYF.

This clonotype occurred many times. The chain recombines TRBV7-2 with TRBJ2-3; TRBD2 agrees at 14 bases. This CDR3 spans 17 amino acids. J gave up 5 bases and V 1 base, and 5 bases lay outside the gene matches. The V gene's germline CDR1 is SGHTA and CDR2 FQGNSA. CDR3 sequence: CASSLEGLAGARDTQYF. The CDR3 DNA reads TGTGCCAGCAGCTTAGAGGGACTAGCGGGAGCGAGAGATACGCAGTATTTT.

This clonotype has at least ten counts. This chain uses TRBV4-1 with TRBJ2-1, with TRBD1 as a possible D gene (6 bases). With 3 bases removed from V and 15 bases from J, the gap between germline ends came to 15 bases. There are 12 residues in the CDR3. The V gene's germline CDR1 is MGHRA and CDR2 YSYEKL. In DNA form, the CDR3 reads TGCGCCAGCAGCCAGTCCGGGACACCAGCGTTCTTC. Its translation is CASSQSGTPAFF.

The V gene is TRBV20-1, the J gene TRBJ2-5, with 9 bases matching TRBD1. The germline gives CDR1 DFQATT, CDR2 SNEGSKA (reference sequence). V shed 6 bases and J 1 base; nucleotides not matched to a gene: 6. The CDR3 runs to 14 residues. The CDR3 DNA is TGCAGTGCGGCCGGGACAGGGCCCCAAGAGACCCAGTACTTC. The encoded protein is CSAAGTGPQETQYF.

This clonotype was counted only a few times. CDR3 bases: TGTGCCAGTCGAAGGGCCCTTAGCGGGAACCTTAGAAATGAGCAGTTCTTC. Amino acids: CASRRALSGNLRNEQFF. The rearrangement joins TRBV7-2 to TRBJ2-1; 8 bases fit TRBD2. This CDR3 comprises 17 residues. CDR1 is SGHTA and CDR2 is FQGNSA in the germline V gene. The V and J ends lost 9 bases and 7 bases, in that order; junction bases with no gene match: 20.

The chain recombines TRBV18 with TRBJ1-2; weak D call: TRBD1 (6 bases). Trimming removed 2 bases from V and 4 bases from J, with 11 bases in between. Germline CDR1 is KGHSH and CDR2 is LQKENI. The CDR3 runs to 14 residues. CDR3 region: CASSPGTRGYGYTF. CDR3 nucleotide sequence: TGTGCCAGCTCACCAGGGACACGGGGCTATGGCTACACCTTC.

The sample holds a few counts of this clonotype. CDR3 protein: CASRNGQGPNEQFF. DNA for the CDR3: TGTGCCAGCCGAAACGGACAGGGTCCGAATGAGCAGTTCTTC. This chain connects TRBV27 to TRBJ2-1; 8 bases line up with TRBD1. CDR3 length: 14 residues. Germline loops: CDR1 MNHEY, CDR2 SMNVEV (reference sequence). V shed 8 bases, J shed 7 bases, and the junction held 10 bases outside the gene matches.

The chain employs TRBV2 and TRBJ1-2; D not certain. The CDR3 is made up of 14 amino acids. CDR1 is SNHLY and CDR2 is FYNNEI in the germline V gene. V lost 2 bases and J 0 bases, leaving 7 bases between the germline ends. The CDR3 DNA follows: TGTGCCAGCAGTGAACAACCCGCTAACTATGGCTACACCTTC. This encodes CASSEQPANYGYTF.

The rearrangement links TRBV27 to TRBJ2-1; 7 bases agree with TRBD2. The trim removed 5 bases at V and 8 bases at J, leaving 15 bases unmatched. The CDR3 is 16 amino acids. The germline V gene encodes CDR1 MNHEY and CDR2 SMNVEV (reference sequence). This chain's CDR3 is CASSKGPGGRGDEQFF. CDR3 in DNA: TGTGCCAGCAGTAAAGGTCCGGGGGGACGGGGCGATGAGCAGTTCTTC.

The chain combines TRBV7-2 with TRBJ1-1; D ambiguous. In germline, CDR1 is SGHTA, CDR2 FQGNSA. This CDR3 comprises 13 residues. Deletions cut 5 bases from V and 1 base from J, with 8 bases between. The CDR3 DNA is TGTGCCAGCAGCCCAAGCCCGAACACTGAAGCTTTCTTT. It codes for CASSPSPNTEAFF. Looking up the rest from reference TRBV7-2 and TRBJ1-1 gives the full variable domain: GAGVSQSPSNKVTEKGKDVELRCDPISGHTALYWYRQSLGQGLEFLIYFQGNSAPDKSGLPSDRFSAERTGGSVSTLTIQRTQQEDSAVYLCASSPSPNTEAFFGQGTRLTVV.

As regards this clonotype: A read error may account for a junction end that differs from germline. The chain uses TRBV9 and TRBJ2-1; 7 positions match TRBD1. Germline lookup yields CDR1 SGDLS and CDR2 YYNGEE. CDR3 length equals 15 residues. In DNA, the CDR3 is TGTGCCAGCGGCGTAGGGGACAGCGCAAGCAATGAGCAGTTCTTC. Translating it yields CASGVGDSASNEQFF. Looking up the rest from reference TRBV9 and TRBJ2-1 gives the full variable domain: DSGVTQTPKHLITATGQRVTLRCSPRSGDLSVYWYQQSLDQGLQFLIQYYNGEERAKGNILERFSAQQFPDLHSELNLSSLELGDSALYFCASGVGDSASNEQFFGPGTRLTVL.

This chain links TRBV28 with TRBJ2-4, with D possibly being TRBD2 (5 bases). This CDR3 contains 15 residues. V dropped 1 base and J dropped 8 bases, with 15 bases sitting between them. Germline CDR1 is MDHEN and CDR2 is SYDVKM. The CDR3 DNA reads as TGTGCCAGCAGTTTATCCGCGAGGGATCGGGACATTCAGTACTTC. It specifies CASSLSARDRDIQYF.

This clonotype has at least ten counts. CDR3 region: CASSAPDRAHLSYGYTF. CDR3 bases: TGTGCCAGCAGCGCCCCGGACAGGGCTCACTTGAGCTATGGCTACACCTTC. The chain has TRBV9 and TRBJ1-2; 8 bases agree with TRBD1. The CDR3 contains 17 residues. From germline, CDR1 is SGDLS and CDR2 YYNGEE. Trimming took 3 bases from V and 4 from J; bases not matched to a gene: 14.

This CDR3 reads CASSARRQFQETQYF. CDR3 DNA sequence: TGTGCCAGCAGCGCCCGAAGACAGTTCCAAGAGACCCAGTACTTC. The chain joins TRBV9 to TRBJ2-5, with D maybe TRBD1 (5 bases). Germline CDR1 and CDR2: SGDLS and YYNGEE. The V end lost 3 bases, the J end lost 1 base, and 13 bases lay between the germline ends. This CDR3 region has 15 residues.

This clonotype was seen many times. This chain connects TRBV20-1 to TRBJ2-7, with D uncertain. The V and J ends lost 0 bases and 0 bases respectively, with 12 bases between them. Germline-derived CDR1 and CDR2 are DFQATT and SNEGSKA (reference sequence). The CDR3 loop spans 15 amino acids. CDR3 residues: CSARDEVRNSYEQYF. The CDR3 DNA sequence: TGCAGTGCTAGAGATGAGGTGCGGAACTCCTACGAGCAGTACTTC.

The chain's CDR3 is CATRQGVTDTQYF. CDR3 DNA: TGTGCCACTAGGCAGGGGGTTACAGATACGCAGTATTTT. The chain is built from TRBV6-1 and TRBJ2-3; 7 bases match TRBD1. The CDR3 has 13 residues. Germline V gene data show CDR1 as MNHNS and CDR2 as SASEGT. J gave up 3 bases and V 10 bases, and 7 bases lay outside the gene matches.

This chain links TRBV6-2 or TRBV6-3 with TRBJ1-1, with D possibly matching TRBD1 (6 bases). This CDR3 spans 15 amino acids. Between the trimmed V and J ends, which lost 4 bases and 3 bases, there was a span of 15 bases. Germline V gene lookup returns CDR1 MNHEY and CDR2 SVGEGT. The CDR3 region is CASSSISGVHTEAFF. In DNA, the CDR3 is TGTGCCAGCAGTTCTATTTCAGGGGTCCACACTGAAGCTTTCTTT.

V usage is TRBV2 and J usage is TRBJ2-3; 7 bases agree with TRBD1. There are 15 residues in the CDR3. V gave up 8 bases and J gave up 1 base; unmatched junction bases: 9. In germline, CDR1 is SNHLY, CDR2 FYNNEI. CDR3 sequence: CASLPRGQGTDTQYF. The CDR3 coding sequence is TGTGCCAGCCTTCCCAGAGGACAGGGCACAGATACGCAGTATTTT.

The chain is built from TRBV2 and TRBJ2-7; TRBD1 matches at 9 bases. V lost 6 bases, J lost 2 bases, and 5 bases stayed unmatched. CDR3 size: 14 residues. The germline V gene has CDR1 SNHLY and CDR2 FYNNEI. The CDR3 DNA follows: TGTGCCAGCAGGCGCGACAGGGGGACCTACGAGCAGTACTTC. Translating gives CASRRDRGTYEQYF.

The chain recombines TRBV7-3 with TRBJ2-3, with TRBD1 identical over 9 bases. CDR3 length equals 16 residues. The germline V gene encodes CDR1 SGHTA and CDR2 FQGTGA. Trimming at V came to 3 bases and at J to 2 bases, leaving 6 bases not matched to a gene. The CDR3 nucleotides are TGTGCCAGCAGCTTGTTGGGACAGGGATTCACAGATACGCAGTATTTT. Its translation: CASSLLGQGFTDTQYF.